This T cell receptor beta chain appears in the sequencing data of a study of cytomegalovirus exposure and HLA in healthy donors. For the study at large: Unique TCRs from HLA-typed donors, approximately 80 million of them, were held in an early data release.

Looked up from germline, CDR1 is LNHDA and CDR2 is SQIVND (reference sequence). This CDR3 region has 14 residues. V lost 4 bases and J lost 0, with 7 bases in between. Primers included in the PCR were 60 Vbeta and 13 Jbeta primers. Some clones are missing from TCRdb's copy, which holds only in-frame ones; the method was immunoSEQ multiplex PCR. Among some 160,000 clones listed, 80% to 85% were seen once. The receptor's source is a boy between 2 and 10 years old in good health and CMV-seronegative. Material for sequencing was PBMCs. The rearrangement links TRBV19 to TRBJ1-3, with unresolved D. In DNA form, the CDR3 reads TGTGCCAGTAGTAGCGGTACCTCTGGAAACACCATATATTTT. It encodes CASSSGTSGNTIYF.